Presented here are 6 T cell receptor beta chains from one specimen sequenced in a study of T cells in women clearing cervical HPV infection. Produced via immunoSEQ multiplex PCR; TCRdb's table is partial and in-frame only. Seen in this sample are around 38,000 clones; the ten most common clones hold around 7.6%. Sequencing used blood buffy coat. The receptor set was obtained from a woman between 18 and 70 years old with a cervical HPV16 infection that either progressed to CIN3+ or cleared (not recorded which).

As regards this clone: The read gets to within 3 residues of the CDR3 end, and the germline J gene fills in the rest. The rearrangement links TRBV6-4 to TRBJ1-3, with D maybe TRBD1 (5 bases). V lost 2 bases, J lost 0 bases, and 11 bases lay in between. Germline-derived CDR1 and CDR2 are MRHNA and SNTAGT. The CDR3 is 16 amino acids. CDR3 loop: CASSDKGPDSGNTIYF. The sequenced part of the CDR3 DNA is TGTGCCAGCAGTGACAAGGGGCCTGACTCTGGAAACACC.

As to this clone: The read terminates 3 residues ahead of where the CDR3 ends, so the germline J gene completes it. V and J are TRBV4-1 and TRBJ2-5; tentatively, D is TRBD2 (6 bases). Per the germline V gene, CDR1 is MGHRA and CDR2 is YSYEKL. The CDR3 runs 15 residues. With 0 bases removed from V and 2 bases from J, the gap between germline ends came to 10 bases. This CDR3 is CASSQDLAYQETQYF. CDR3 bases read: TGCGCCAGCAGCCAAGATCTAGCGTATCAAGAGACC.

Notes on this clone: The sequenced fragment ends 3 residues before the CDR3 boundary, so the rest is inferred from the germline J gene. The J gene is TRBJ1-5, the V gene TRBV28; the D gene is possibly TRBD1 (5 bases). Germline V lookup: CDR1 MDHEN, CDR2 SYDVKM. The V gene lost 2 bases and the J gene lost 2 bases, with 10 bases spanning the gap. The CDR3 sequence is 15 residues long. The CDR3 region is CASSLVQGGNQPQHF. The CDR3 DNA, read in part, is TGTGCCAGCAGTTTAGTTCAGGGAGGCAATCAGCCC.

A word on this clone: From the germline J gene comes the end of the CDR3, since the read stops 3 residues before it. The chain employs TRBV14 and TRBJ1-3; TRBD1 matches 7 bases. Germline trimming cut 8 bases from V and 1 base from J; bases unmatched to any gene: 8. The CDR3 is 15 residues long. Germline CDR1 and CDR2: SGHDN and FVKESK. The CDR3: CASRKQGKSGNTIYF. Incomplete CDR3 DNA: TGTGCCAGCCGGAAACAGGGGAAGTCTGGAAACACC.

About this clone itself: The read terminates 3 residues before the CDR3 end, so the remaining end is supplied by the germline J gene. The rearrangement links TRBV5-5 to TRBJ1-5; 9 bases align to TRBD1. Germline values: CDR1 SGHKS, CDR2 YYEKEE (reference sequence). The CDR3 consists of 15 residues. The V gene end was trimmed by 1 base and the J gene end by 4 bases; junction bases not matched to a gene: 3. The CDR3 bases that were read are TGTGCCAGCAGCTTGTGGACAGGGGAAAATCAGCCC. Translating gives CASSLWTGENQP. The entire CDR3 protein reads CASSLWTGENQPQHF.

Points on this clone: The read ends 3 residues before the CDR3 terminus; that terminus is restored from the germline J gene. The chain combines TRBV30 with TRBJ2-1, with a weak D call TRBD2 (5 bases). V was pared by 2 bases and J by 3 bases, with 5 bases between. Germline assignment: CDR1 GTSNPN and CDR2 SVGIG (reference sequence). The CDR3 is made up of 12 amino acids. Partial CDR3 DNA: TGTGCCTGGAGTACTAGCTACAATGAG. This translates into CAWSTSYNE. From start to end, the CDR3 is CAWSTSYNEQFF.